A selection of T cell receptor beta chains follows, all from one sample in a study of siplizumab effects on memory and regulatory T cells. Repertoires were generated with immunoSEQ multiplex PCR, while TCRdb's copy carries only in-frame clones and drops some. The sample consists of over 100,000 clones, roughly 93% of them appearing once. Sequencing used Tregs sorted from blood. The receptor source for this set is a human donor in good health. Both conserved end residues are part of each CDR3. D genes are given only for firm matches. Rows may omit the clone size; those that give it use once, few, many or a size class.

size,V,D,J,DNA,CDR3
once,TRBV2,TRBD1,TRBJ1-6,TGTGCCAGAGGACAGGGGGATTCACCCCTCCACTTT,CARGQGDSPLHF
NA,TRBV18,TRBD1,TRBJ1-5,TGTGCCAGCTCACCCCAGGGACAGGGTATGCCCCAGCATTTT,CASSPQGQGMPQHF
NA,TRBV6-1,NA,TRBJ2-7,TGTGCCAGCAGTGCGGGGGTTTGGTACGAGCAGTACTTC,CASSAGVWYEQYF
NA,TRBV2,NA,TRBJ1-2,TGTGCCAGCAGTTATAATCCGGGACGGCTAAACTATGGCTACACCTTC,CASSYNPGRLNYGYTF
NA,TRBV18,TRBD1,TRBJ1-4,TGTGCCAGCTCACCGGGACAGGGGGCCGTAAAACTGTTTTTT,CASSPGQGAVKLFF
NA,TRBV18,NA,TRBJ1-2,TGTGCCAGCTCACCACCGACGGGGTTCTATGGCTACACCTTC,CASSPPTGFYGYTF
NA,TRBV7-9,TRBD1,TRBJ2-5,TGTGCCAGCAGCTTGACAGGGGATGGGGAGACCCAGTACTTC,CASSLTGDGETQYF
NA,TRBV6-1,NA,TRBJ2-3,TGTGCCAGCAGTGCGGTCCATCGGGCAGCAAGGTATACGCAGTATTTT,CASSAVHRAARYTQYF
NA,TRBV5-1,NA,TRBJ2-1,TGCGCCAGCAGCCCCCGACAGCCTTACAATGAGCAGTTCTTC,CASSPRQPYNEQFF
few,TRBV6-5,NA,TRBJ1-5,TGTGCCAGCAGAAACGACAGAAATAGCAATCAGCCCCAGCATTTT,CASRNDRNSNQPQHF
once,TRBV28,NA,TRBJ2-7,TGTGCCAGCAGTCCCCGACTTCGCGGAGCCTACGAGCAGTACTTC,CASSPRLRGAYEQYF
NA,TRBV5-1,NA,TRBJ1-2,TGCGCCAGCAGCCCTGGACTGGTTAACTATGGCTACACCTTC,CASSPGLVNYGYTF
NA,TRBV5-1,NA,TRBJ1-4,TGCGCCAGCAGCTTGCGGGGGACTCCAACTAATGAAAAACTGTTTTTT,CASSLRGTPTNEKLFF
few,TRBV29-1,NA,TRBJ1-2,TGCAGCGTTGGCTTGGGGAAGAACTATGGCTACACCTTC,CSVGLGKNYGYTF
NA,TRBV11-3,TRBD2,TRBJ2-1,TGTGCCAGCAGCTTAGGCGGGGGGGCCGATGAGCAGTTCTTC,CASSLGGGADEQFF
NA,TRBV2,NA,TRBJ2-1,TGTGCCAGCAGTGAATCCGGCGGGACGCTGTACAATGAGCAGTTCTTC,CASSESGGTLYNEQFF
NA,TRBV5-6,TRBD1,TRBJ1-1,TGTGCCAGCAGCCTTTACAGGGGGCGAGGCACTGAAGCTTTCTTT,CASSLYRGRGTEAFF
NA,TRBV30,NA,TRBJ2-3,TGTGCCTGGACTAGCGGCACAGATACGCAGTATTTT,CAWTSGTDTQYF
NA,TRBV11-1,TRBD1,TRBJ2-5,TGTGCCAGCAGCTTCCTGGGGACAGGGTCCATTGAGACCCAGTACTTC,CASSFLGTGSIETQYF
NA,TRBV5-5,TRBD1,TRBJ1-5,TGTGCCAGCAGCTTGTTGTGGCAGGGGGCCTATAGCAATCAGCCCCAGCATTTT,CASSLLWQGAYSNQPQHF
NA,TRBV4-1,NA,TRBJ2-5,TGCGCCAGCAGCCAAGATCTACTGGCTCTCGAGACCCAGTACTTC,CASSQDLLALETQYF
NA,TRBV6-1,NA,TRBJ2-7,TGTGCCAGCAGTGGACTCCCGGGACACCAGTACTTC,CASSGLPGHQYF
NA,TRBV27,TRBD2,TRBJ2-7,TGTGCCAGCAGTTTATTTGCGGGGGAAACCTACGAGCAGTACTTC,CASSLFAGETYEQYF
NA,TRBV7-9,NA,TRBJ1-2,TGTGCCAGCAGCTTAGCGCTGGGGGGCTATGGCTACACCTTC,CASSLALGGYGYTF
once,TRBV11-3,NA,TRBJ2-1,TGTGCCAGCAGCTTGAGGACTCCCATTTCCAATGAGCAGTTCTTC,CASSLRTPISNEQFF
NA,TRBV7-9,TRBD1,TRBJ1-2,TGTGCCAGCAGCCCTGACGGCCTGGACAGGGGGAACTATGGCTACACCTTC,CASSPDGLDRGNYGYTF
NA,TRBV29-1,NA,TRBJ2-1,TGCAGCGTTTATACGGGAGTAGTGGTCGATGAGCAGTTCTTC,CSVYTGVVVDEQFF
NA,TRBV6-5,TRBD1,TRBJ2-7,TGTGCCAGCAAGGGGACAGGGCCCGCCGAGCAGTACTTC,CASKGTGPAEQYF
NA,TRBV7-6,TRBD2,TRBJ2-5,TGTGCCAGCAGCTTAGTCGGGGGGGCGCGTCAAGAGACCCAGTACTTC,CASSLVGGARQETQYF
NA,TRBV5-1,NA,TRBJ2-7,TGCGCCAGCAGCTTGTTCGCGCGAGGCGAGCAGTACTTC,CASSLFARGEQYF
NA,TRBV4-1,TRBD1,TRBJ1-5,TGCGCCAGCAGCCAGATGACAGGGGGCGGGGATCAGCCCCAGCATTTT,CASSQMTGGGDQPQHF
NA,TRBV6-1,NA,TRBJ1-3,TGTGCCAGCAGGCCGCGACTGAACTCTGGAAACACCATATATTTT,CASRPRLNSGNTIYF
NA,TRBV6-6,TRBD1,TRBJ1-1,TGTGCCAGCAGTCGACAGGGGTCCACGAACACTGAAGCTTTCTTT,CASSRQGSTNTEAFF
NA,TRBV5-6,NA,TRBJ2-1,TGTGCCAGCAGCTTGGCTCCCAGGAGTCGCTACAATGAGCAGTTCTTC,CASSLAPRSRYNEQFF
NA,TRBV6-1,NA,TRBJ2-7,TGTGCCAGCAAGGGCCCTAGTCAGGTAGGGCAGTACTTC,CASKGPSQVGQYF
NA,TRBV5-1,NA,TRBJ1-1,TGCGCCAGCAGCTCCTCGGGACGGCCGAACACTGAAGCTTTCTTT,CASSSSGRPNTEAFF
few,TRBV10-3,NA,TRBJ2-7,TGTGCCATCAGTGAGTCGCTAATAGCGGCACGATACGAGCAGTACTTC,CAISESLIAARYEQYF
NA,TRBV5-1,TRBD1,TRBJ1-4,TGCGCCAGCAGCTTCGGACAGGGTGCTGAAAAACTGTTTTTT,CASSFGQGAEKLFF
once,TRBV6-1,NA,TRBJ1-1,TGTGCCAGCAGTGAATGGGGGGCACCCAACGCTGAAGCTTTCTTT,CASSEWGAPNAEAFF
NA,TRBV7-3,NA,TRBJ1-6,TGTGCCAGCTCAAGGGAGGGATCCTATAATTCACCCCTCCACTTT,CASSREGSYNSPLHF
NA,TRBV6-6,NA,TRBJ2-2,TGTGCCAGCAGCATAACGGGGCCACGGTTCACCGGGGAGCTGTTTTTT,CASSITGPRFTGELFF
NA,TRBV30,TRBD1,TRBJ2-2,TGTGCCTGGAGTAGGAACAGGGGGCGCGAGGTCGGGGAGCTGTTTTTT,CAWSRNRGREVGELFF
NA,TRBV15,TRBD1,TRBJ2-7,TGTGCCACCAGCAGAGATCGCGGGACAGGGATTAGTAACGAGCAGTACTTC,CATSRDRGTGISNEQYF
NA,TRBV15,NA,TRBJ2-3,TGTGCCACCAGCAGAGATCCAGATACGCAGTATTTT,CATSRDPDTQYF
NA,TRBV11-3,NA,TRBJ2-3,TGTGCCAGCAGCTTAGGGCTTGAGGTTCGGGGCACAGATACGCAGTATTTT,CASSLGLEVRGTDTQYF
NA,TRBV5-1,NA,TRBJ2-3,TGCGCCAGCAGCTTGGATAGCACAGATACGCAGTATTTT,CASSLDSTDTQYF
NA,TRBV9,NA,TRBJ1-6,TGTGCCAGCAGCGATGGGACTGGGAATAATTCACCCCTCCACTTT,CASSDGTGNNSPLHF
few,TRBV7-2,NA,TRBJ2-7,TGTGCCAGCAGCTTTGGTCATGGGCCGGCTTACTACGAGCAGTACTTC,CASSFGHGPAYYEQYF
NA,TRBV27,TRBD2,TRBJ2-1,TGTGCCAGCAGCGGACTAGTTGGAAATGAGCAGTTCTTC,CASSGLVGNEQFF
NA,TRBV4-1,TRBD2,TRBJ2-7,TGCGCCAGCAGCTTTGGGGGAGCGGGGGTTAACGAGCAGTACTTC,CASSFGGAGVNEQYF
NA,TRBV18,TRBD1,TRBJ1-1,TGTGCCAGCTCACCACTGGGACAGGGAAACACTGAAGCTTTCTTT,CASSPLGQGNTEAFF
NA,TRBV5-6,NA,TRBJ2-2,TGTGCCAGCAGCTTGGGTGGGACAAGGAACACCGGGGAGCTGTTTTTT,CASSLGGTRNTGELFF
NA,TRBV10-3,NA,TRBJ1-2,TGTGCCATCAGTTCTCGGGTCTATGGCTACACCTTC,CAISSRVYGYTF